These T cell receptor beta chains were read from a single sample in a study of shared clonotypes between healthy human individuals. Using immunoSEQ multiplex PCR, the repertoire was profiled, and TCRdb retains in-frame clones only, with some absent. The table shows some 580,000 clones, with 95% to 98% occurring only once. Sequences were obtained from naive CD4+ T cells sorted from blood. The source of these receptors is a woman in her 30s in good health. Both conserved end residues are part of each CDR3.

>TRBJ1-5|TRBV19
CASSPLRSQPQHF
>TRBJ1-1|TRBV7-9
CASSPGGSSLMNTEAFF
>TRBJ1-5|TRBV19
CASQVHHGQPQHF
>TRBJ1-2|TRBV2
CASSFSENYGYTF
>NA|TRBV28
CASSLAPQTSGDSYEQYF
>TRBJ2-2|TRBV7-3
CASSPQGGNTGELFF
>TRBJ2-1|TRBV4-1
CASSQSGAEQFF
>TRBJ2-5|TRBV2
CASGRQGTRETQYF
>TRBJ2-5|TRBV5-5
CASSFIGETQYF
>TRBJ2-7|TRBV7-8
CASSLARGGTYF
>TRBJ2-5|TRBV27
CASSLTISGGGETQYF
>TRBJ1-2|TRBV6-1
CASSEYQGMGGYTF
>TRBJ2-7|TRBV7-9
CASSLHLGTASYEQYF
>TRBJ2-2|TRBV27
CASARGTTNTGELFF
>TRBJ2-7|TRBV18
CASSPRGRDEQYF
>TRBJ2-3|TRBV7-6
CASSSRQGRDTQYF
>TRBJ2-4|TRBV28
CASSFSGLAGSFDF
>TRBJ2-1|TRBV6-6
CASTLRGQEYNEQFF
>TRBJ1-1|TRBV7-2
CASSFRRATEAFF
>TRBJ1-5|TRBV18
CASSPSTDRGNQPQHF
>TRBJ1-6|TRBV28
CASASSYNSPLHF
>TRBJ1-2|TRBV5-8
CASSLVVGKDGYTF
>TRBJ2-7|TRBV19
CASSTRTSVWYEQYF
>TRBJ1-3|TRBV2
CASSKEGTSGNTIYF
>TRBJ2-7|TRBV15
CATSRGAGVWNEQYF
>TRBJ2-5|TRBV11-2
CASSRPGQRQETQYF
>TRBJ2-7|TRBV18
CASSPRGLIYEQYF
>TRBJ2-5|TRBV6-5
CASSSGGSLTQYF
>TRBJ2-1|TRBV29-1
CSAWTGIGSYNEQFF
>TRBJ2-7|TRBV4-1
CASSQSGITKEEQYF
>TRBJ1-6|TRBV28
CASSSAQGVGSPLHF
>TRBJ1-1|TRBV19
CASSINREDTEAFF
>TRBJ2-1|TRBV5-1
CASSLGETSYNEQFF
>TRBJ2-3|TRBV30
CAWRLAGAGDTQYF
>TRBJ1-3|TRBV28
CASSQQGNTIYF
>TRBJ2-5|TRBV6-1
CASSENIQGRIQTQYF
>TRBJ2-7|TRBV5-4
CASSLATGTQDEQYF
>TRBJ1-1|TRBV19
CASSIVTVNTEAFF
>TRBJ2-1|TRBV5-6
CKLVGGDEQFF
>TRBJ2-7|TRBV20-1
CSAPVTAEQYF
>TRBJ2-2|TRBV28
CASSFWGGNGELFF
>TRBJ1-6|TRBV7-9
CASSLADSPLHF
>TRBJ2-7|TRBV27
CASSKRGGYEQYF
>TRBJ1-4|TRBV18
CASSVTPTNEKLFF
>TRBJ1-6|TRBV28
CASSYLEAGPNTLHF
>TRBJ2-7|TRBV27
CASSQTDSPIAYF
>TRBJ1-1|TRBV28
CASSLGRGLRNTEAFF
>TRBJ1-1|TRBV28
CARRGWESTEAFF
>TRBJ2-5|TRBV4-1
CASSPHGGLQKTQYF
>TRBJ1-1|TRBV6-5
CASSYSTGTATEAFF
>TRBJ2-5|TRBV10-3
CAISVPGATETQYF
>TRBJ1-2|TRBV28
CASSLSVGGGTYGYTF
>TRBJ2-3|TRBV5-1
CASSPGTDTQYF
>TRBJ2-1|TRBV6-6
CASSYGYSYNEQFF
>TRBJ1-1|TRBV7-6
CASSPEVSGREAFF